Listed here is a single T cell receptor beta chain. As originally analysed: Nucleated cell number was recorded as an estimate derived from reference gene primer amplification. The assay was immunoSEQ multiplex PCR, and TCRdb's table has in-frame clones only and misses some. V, J and clone size are taken as reported in that table, and D and trimming were inferred from the DNA itself. The sample holds tens of thousands of clones, 80% seen once. This entry comes from a study of blood T cell repertoires in COVID-19. For the study at large: PBMCs, B-cell-depleted T cells, or T cells provided the cDNA or gDNA that made up the material.

This CDR3 comprises 16 residues. Germline lookup yields CDR1 KGHDR and CDR2 SFDVKD. Trimming cost V 3 bases and J 0 bases; bases outside gene matches: 2. This chain connects TRBV24-1 to TRBJ2-1; 9 positions agree with TRBD2. The specimen sequenced was peripheral blood. The clonotype comes from a human donor in a cohort sampled during active COVID-19. CDR3 loop: CATSDQTSGSYNEQFF. Here the CDR3 DNA reads TGTGCCACCAGTGATCAGACTAGCGGCTCCTACAATGAGCAGTTCTTC.